This TCR beta chain was sequenced for a study of cytomegalovirus exposure and HLA in healthy donors (dated by TCRdb to 2015 to 2018). With respect to the entire study: According to an earlier analysis of several hundred of the donors, 200 million or so T cells yielded approximately 120 million unique TCR beta sequences and more than 250 Gb of sequence data. All discovery cohort repertoires had been generated using a single sequencing platform. Both class I and class II loci were covered by HLA typing, at four-digit resolution. Among the roughly 400 genotyped donors, approximately 77% belonged to the genetic ancestry cluster associated with self-reported Caucasian donors. About 280 gigabases of sequencing data and 70 million to 100 million unique TCR sequences made up an early release that covered fewer than 650 HLA-typed donors. About five DR-DQ haplotypes were treated as single units for association and clustering because of strong linkage in the cohort. The study combined high-throughput TCR immunosequencing, statistical association of individual TCRs with disease status, and machine learning to predict cytomegalovirus infection status. Typing coverage varied by locus: roughly 629-640 donors for A, B, C, DRB1 and DQB1; 522 for DQA1; around 610 for DPA1; 400 to 480 for DPB1. Donor age, sex, ethnicity and CMV serostatus were compiled together with the repertoire data. The study was designed to test whether signatures of past pathogen exposure could be identified by cataloging public T cell receptors. In an earlier analysis of roughly 580 of the donors, high-throughput TCR beta sequencing was used to judge whether each TCR beta V gene segment behaved as functional or pseudogenic. The study used immunosequencing to profile the T cell repertoires of some 600 subjects and linked those repertoires to cytomegalovirus serostatus. In addition to the first cohort of roughly 670 subjects, a separate validation cohort of some 120 different subjects was used. On average, roughly 240,000 unique TCR beta nucleotide sequences were sequenced per donor among about 400 genotyped donors of the cohort, with roughly 18% of those sequences being non-productive. Genome-wide SNP genotypes for about 65% of the 666 donors were used in a later genetic analysis, which treated that subset as a discovery cohort. Rather than using new phenotypic data, the later analysis identified candidate immune exposures from TCR beta sequences and from how often those sequences occurred across donors. A later analysis re-analyzed previously published TCR beta repertoires from hundreds of donors and added high-resolution HLA genotyping to study TCR occurrence patterns.

The library relied on the immunoSEQ multiplex PCR assay. For the multiplex PCR, a mixture combining 60 forward primers for TCR Vbeta segments and 13 reverse primers for TCR Jbeta segments was used. The CDR3 region of rearranged TCR beta genes was amplified from genomic DNA with a multiplex PCR assay. The Illumina HiSeq System was used to sequence the amplified TCR beta libraries as 87-base-pair reads. In the paper's pipeline: In a later analysis, some 80 million unique TCR beta chains were counted across the 666 repertoires, and around 11 million of these chains were shared by at least two donors. Raw reads were error-corrected and collapsed into unique sequences with a nearest-neighbor algorithm that merged closely related sequences to remove PCR and sequencing errors. CDR3 sequences were aligned to IMGT reference sequences to assign V, D and J gene segments. For a sequence to be retained, at least a six-nucleotide match to both a V gene segment and a J gene segment was required. A rearrangement counted as productive if the CDR3 had no stop codons and remained in frame with V and J, and every other rearrangement counted as non-productive. Following IMGT convention, CDR3 was defined as the stretch from the second conserved V-encoded cysteine up to the conserved J-encoded phenylalanine. In an earlier analysis of approximately 500 of the donors, sequences lacking an unambiguous match to a single V gene segment were excluded. An earlier analysis of 500 to 700 of the donors classified V segments as functional when productive rearrangements were above 56.7% and as segregating when the standard deviation between donors was above 5%. A statistical classification framework was developed to diagnose cytomegalovirus status using the catalog of TCR beta chain sequences. V and J gene assignment, in a later analysis, came from comparing TCR nucleotide sequences with IMGT/GENE-DB human TR gene sequences. Using the TCRdist pipeline, a later analysis assigned CDR3 sequences along with most-parsimonious VDJ recombination scenarios. A later analysis defined each TCR beta chain by its CDR3 amino acid sequence plus V-gene family, and excluded reads lacking a unique V-gene family. In a later analysis, 450 to 600 highly shared, low-generation-probability nucleotide sequences were removed to address suspected cross-contamination and a sequencing artifact. For each public chain, a later analysis derived a clonal expansion index from normalized ranks of inferred template counts within each repertoire. A later analysis computed generation probabilities with a VDJ recombination model fitted to out-of-frame rearrangements, and checked the results against IGoR. In a later analysis, hypergeometric tests were used to score TCR-TCR, TCR-HLA and TCR-CMV co-occurrence, with a repertoire-size bias correction applied to TCR pairs. False discovery rates were estimated in a later analysis by permuting HLA or CMV assignments 20 times. A later analysis grouped co-occurring TCRs with DBSCAN, adding TCRdist sequence similarity when clustering within HLA-allele-positive subsets. Repertoires with fewer than 30,000 or more than 120,000 public chains, plus five repertoires with anomalous nucleotide sharing, were excluded from co-occurrence clustering. TCRdb carries this immuneACCESS record with in-frame sequences only. Its versions omit some clonotypes, under half of them owing to an unresolved V gene in the studies checked, with the rest unexplained. V and J calls and clone size are as listed in that table; D and trimming were resolved from the DNA. This sample comprises roughly 120,000 clones, 6.5% to 9.5% of them detected only once. Around 5.8% of the sample lies in the top ten.

Results the study describes overall, beyond this receptor: A total of fewer than 200 TCR beta chains were listed by the study as associated with cytomegalovirus. A later analysis associated 16,951 TCR beta sequences with specific HLA alleles at a false discovery rate of 0.05. The classifier was reported to diagnose cytomegalovirus status with high specificity and sensitivity in both the original cohort and the validation cohort. In vitro tests confirmed that a few of the cytomegalovirus-associated TCR beta chains recognize cytomegalovirus antigens. Assigning TCR associations to individual alleles was difficult when HLA alleles, especially DR and DQ, strongly co-occurred. Compared with the approximately 670-donor mean, donors in an Asian-associated ancestry cluster had fewer N-insertions in productive TCRs, according to a later genetic analysis. A cluster of highly shared sequence variants was judged likely to be a technical artifact of the sequencing pipeline. Because some donors lacked HLA typing at each locus, the association tests relied only on the typed subset. Roughly 17 rarely observed V segments, including chromosome 9 orphons, were excluded from the earlier analysis of a few hundred of the donors because counts were too low. Roughly uniform sequencing depth across donors was assumed in presence/absence analyses, although this assumption may not hold. Broadly in line with IMGT annotations, most TCR beta V segments showed up in productive rearrangements about 87% or about 30% of the time in an earlier analysis of several hundred of the donors. According to a later analysis, TCR association rates differed among HLA loci, with DRB1 alleles showing the most associated TCRs and HLA-C alleles showing the fewest. A further reported finding was that TCR beta sequences accurately predicted the HLA-A and HLA-B alleles for most subjects in the first cohort. Several of the top co-occurrence clusters appeared to be linked to parvovirus B19, influenza, CMV and Epstein-Barr virus, according to a later analysis. In a later analysis, most CMV-associated TCR beta chains were found to appear HLA-restricted, with HLA associations seemingly driven largely by CMV exposure. Because the 87-base-pair reads could not distinguish some IMGT-functional V segments, including TRBV6-2 and TRBV6-3, those segments were excluded. An association between a missense DCLRE1C variant and V-gene and J-gene trimming of TCR beta chains was found in a later genetic analysis and replicated in an independent cohort. CMV serostatus was the only immune exposure information available for the cohort. Linkage disequilibrium might explain the correlated functional status among segregating V segments, but an unknown experimental factor could not be excluded. Most TCR sequences were observed very rarely across donors, whereas some public TCRs were present in many individuals. This cohort had only TCR beta chains sequenced, and the lack of alpha or paired-chain data limited which features could be detected. According to the authors, the approach could potentially be generalized to other disease states and immunological phenotypes. In a later analysis, HLA-associated TCR beta chains showed more clonal expansion and lower generation probabilities than non-associated chains that were equally common.

The junction shows trimming of 0 bases on V and 4 bases on J, and the gene matches do not reach 4 bases of it. The cysteine opens and the phenylalanine closes a CDR3 of 17 amino acids. Kept here is only the CDR3 DNA, which spans 51 bases and is read in frame from base 1. The CDR1 and CDR2 encoded by the germline V gene (reference sequence) are SEHNR and FQNEAQ. Remarks on this clone: This receptor's antigen is unknown. No base quality values were provided; no much bigger clone lies one nucleotide off.

The cohort consisted of 600 or so healthy bone marrow donors. All cohort members were sampled while nominally healthy, although unrecorded immune exposures were likely present. The donor was CMV seropositive and belonged to the group of over 250 seropositive cohort members. Every donor gave a peripheral blood sample, and the peripheral blood mononuclear cells from that sample were used for TCR beta sequencing. Genomic DNA extraction from the blood cell samples was performed with the Qiagen DNeasy Blood Extraction Kit. The sequence is built from TRBV7-9 and TRBJ1-3; TRBD1 lines up with 12 middle nucleotides. This clonotype was obtained from a woman in her thirties or forties in good health and CMV-seropositive. Material for sequencing was PBMCs. The DNA is TGTGCCAGCAGCTTAGCGGGACAGGGGGCGGCAGGAAACACCATATATTTT. It translates to CASSLAGQGAAGNTIYF.